Sequencing of this T cell receptor (beta chain) was carried out in a study of OX40 agonist ivuxolimab in advanced cancers. The overall study: The study reported partial responses in three patients: one hepatocellular carcinoma, two cutaneous melanoma.

The CDR3 loop spans 13 amino acids. Germline loops: CDR1 MNHNY, CDR2 SVGAGI (reference sequence). V was cut by 8 bases and J by 2 bases, with 11 bases left in between. Collection of blood occurred at baseline, at cycle 4 day 1, and at cycle 7 day 1. The assay was immunoSEQ multiplex PCR, and TCRdb's table has in-frame clones only and misses some. The table shows about 58,000 clones, with 70% to 90% occurring only once. The gene calls are TRBV6-6 and TRBJ2-3; D call uncertain. The specimen was CD4+ or CD8+ T cells sorted from blood, collected in a trial of the OX40 agonist ivuxolimab. This TCR came from an adult with an advanced solid tumor such as melanoma, head and neck, liver or kidney cancer. The CDR3 spells CASREDPTDTQYF. The CDR3 bases are TGTGCCAGCCGCGAAGACCCCACAGATACGCAGTATTTT.